This entry features one T cell receptor (beta chain) sequence. Its antigen is as yet unknown. The time point was: sample taken at primary tumor resection. The sequenced material consisted of unsorted whole RNA from tumor, nontumor lung or frozen PBMC. This record comes from a study of spatial heterogeneity in lung cancer. Findings of the study overall: Blood showed ubiquitous tumor TCRs more often at resection than at routine follow-up.

This CDR3 contains 15 residues. Trimming stripped 2 bases from V and 3 bases from J, with 12 bases between. The germline V gene encodes CDR1 SGHAT and CDR2 FQNNGV. The library protocol tagged each TCR cDNA with a unique molecular identifier. TCRdb processed the 5' RACE reads anew with MiXCR; each CDR3 protein has one entry. The table has approximately 81,000 distinct CDR3 sequences, roughly 12% seen once; the top ten hold 4.6%. This material consisted of PBMCs, taken at surgery. This receptor was taken from a male donor with early-stage non-small cell lung cancer. The chain employs TRBV11-2 and TRBJ2-3, with D possibly being TRBD1 (6 bases). Here the CDR3 reads CASSLFRTVTDTQYF. The CDR3 DNA reads as TGTGCCAGCAGCTTATTCAGGACAGTGACAGATACGCAGTATTTT.